These 8 T cell receptor beta chains share one sample of origin, sequenced in a study of blood T cell repertoires in COVID-19. Data came from immunoSEQ multiplex PCR; TCRdb stores just in-frame clones and leaves some out. The sample carries 350,000 or so clones, roughly 90% recorded once. Input material: PBMCs or T cells enriched from blood (not recorded which). The receptor set was obtained from a woman in her twenties or thirties who had been exposed to COVID-19.

The rearrangement links TRBV30 to TRBJ2-1, with 12 bases lining up with TRBD1. V dropped 3 bases and J dropped 2; count of bases not matched to a gene: 17. The germline V gene encodes CDR1 GTSNPN and CDR2 SVGIG (reference sequence). This CDR3 spans 20 amino acids. The CDR3 DNA reads as TGTGCCTGGAGAGGGGAACGTACAGGGACAGGGGGCCAGACCTACAATGAGCAGTTCTTC. This sequence encodes CAWRGERTGTGGQTYNEQFF. Supplemented by reference TRBV30 and TRBJ2-1, the full variable domain reads SQTIHQWPATLVQPVGSPLSLECTVEGTSNPNLYWYRQAAGRGLQLLFYSVGIGQISSEVPQNLSASRPQDRQFILSSKKLLLSDSGFYLCAWRGERTGTGGQTYNEQFFGPGTRLTVL.

This rearrangement joins TRBV7-9 to TRBJ2-1, with TRBD1 as a possible D gene (6 bases). Germline loops: CDR1 SEHNR, CDR2 FQNEAQ (reference sequence). The CDR3 contains 16 residues. Trimming removed 8 bases at V and 0 bases at J, with 17 bases between. CDR3 DNA sequence: TGTGCCAGCTTTCCCGGACAGACCAGCTCCTACAATGAGCAGTTCTTC. Translated: CASFPGQTSSYNEQFF.

The rearrangement uses TRBV12-5 and TRBJ1-5; 8 bases line up with TRBD1. This CDR3 contains 15 residues. CDR1 and CDR2 from the germline V gene are LGHNT and FRNRAP. V was clipped by 3 bases and J by 7 bases; unmatched bases: 8. The CDR3 bases are TGTGCTAGTGGTTTAGGACAGGGAGGCGGGCAGCCCCAGCATTTT. Its protein is CASGLGQGGGQPQHF.

The rearrangement joins TRBV5-1 to TRBJ1-6; TRBD1 is a possible D gene (6 bases). The ends were cut back, 5 bases at V and 8 bases at J, with 11 bases in the middle. This CDR3 comprises 13 residues. Germline V lookup: CDR1 SGHRS, CDR2 YFSETQ. Written as DNA, the CDR3 is TGCGCCAGCAGACGGACAGAGGATTCACCCCTCCACTTT. This gives the protein CASRRTEDSPLHF.

This clone was seen only once. The rearrangement links TRBV10-3 to TRBJ1-5, with TRBD1 matching over 8 bases. With V trimmed by 11 bases and J by 5 bases, 8 bases remained unmatched. This CDR3 contains 13 residues. CDR1 is ENHRY and CDR2 is SYGVKD in the germline V gene. The CDR3 region has the DNA TGTGCCGTCCAGGGGGCTGGCGATCAGCCCCAGCATTTT. It specifies CAVQGAGDQPQHF.

The genes are TRBV9 and TRBJ2-2; TRBD1 might be the D (6 bases). Looked up from germline, CDR1 is SGDLS and CDR2 is YYNGEE. There are 15 residues in the CDR3. Deletions cut 0 bases from V and 4 bases from J, with 10 bases between. The CDR3 DNA sequence: TGTGCCAGCAGCGTAGCTTTGGGGGCCACCGGGGAGCTGTTTTTT. It specifies CASSVALGATGELFF. The full variable domain, rest sourced from reference TRBV9 and TRBJ2-2, is DSGVTQTPKHLITATGQRVTLRCSPRSGDLSVYWYQQSLDQGLQFLIQYYNGEERAKGNILERFSAQQFPDLHSELNLSSLELGDSALYFCASSVALGATGELFFGEGSRLTVL.

The chain links TRBV2 to TRBJ2-3; 9 bases are a match to TRBD1. The J segment lost 4 bases and the V segment lost 2 bases, leaving 4 bases of the junction unmatched. Germline lookup yields CDR1 SNHLY and CDR2 FYNNEI. This CDR3 has 15 residues. CDR3 sequence: CASSEMGQGSDTQYF. CDR3 bases: TGTGCCAGCAGTGAAATGGGACAGGGCTCAGATACGCAGTATTTT.

This clone was recorded once. The rearrangement joins TRBV18 to TRBJ2-3; D remains ambiguous. The CDR3 runs to 15 residues. Germline CDR1 and CDR2: KGHSH and LQKENI. V dropped 2 bases and J dropped 2 bases, with 11 bases sitting between them. The CDR3 DNA reads TGTGCCAGCTCACCATACGCACAGCTCACAGATACGCAGTATTTT. This encodes CASSPYAQLTDTQYF. Combining the CDR3 with reference TRBV18 and TRBJ2-3 gives the whole variable domain NAGVMQNPRHLVRRRGQEARLRCSPMKGHSHVYWYRQLPEEGLKFMVYLQKENIIDESGMPKERFSAEFPKEGPSILRIQQVVRGDSAAYFCASSPYAQLTDTQYFGPGTRLTVL.